Listed here are 12 T cell receptor beta chains from one sample, sequenced in a study of cytomegalovirus exposure and HLA in healthy donors. It was with 60 Vbeta and 13 Jbeta primers that the PCR ran. Only in-frame clones appear in the TCRdb table, and some are missing; sequencing was by immunoSEQ multiplex PCR. The sample has about 100,000 clones; about four fifths are singletons. What was sequenced was PBMCs. The receptors were sampled from a female donor in good health and CMV-seropositive.

This clone was detected only once. The chain combines TRBV5-6 with TRBJ1-1, with TRBD1 matching over 8 bases. CDR1 is SGHDT, CDR2 YYEEEE, per germline. V dropped 6 bases and J dropped 5; count of bases not matched to a gene: 12. This CDR3 comprises 15 residues. CDR3 nucleotides: TGTGCCAGCAATCGGGACAGGACGATTGGGACTGAAGCTTTCTTT. It yields the protein CASNRDRTIGTEAFF. Full variable domain (remainder filled in from reference TRBV5-6 and TRBJ1-1): DAGVTQSPTHLIKTRGQQVTLRCSPKSGHDTVSWYQQALGQGPQFIFQYYEEEERQRGNFPDRFSGHQFPNYSSELNVNALLLGDSALYLCASNRDRTIGTEAFFGQGTRLTVV.

V and J are TRBV7-6 and TRBJ2-3; 11 bases fit TRBD2. The germline V gene encodes CDR1 SGHVS and CDR2 FNYEAQ. This CDR3 is 16 amino acids long. Trimming cost V 4 bases and J 6 bases; bases outside gene matches: 9. This CDR3 reads CASSSKLSGGEDTQYF. CDR3 in DNA: TGTGCCAGCAGCTCGAAGCTTAGCGGGGGGGAGGATACGCAGTATTTT.

This clone appeared a few times. V gene TRBV2 combines with J gene TRBJ2-7; 15 nucleotides match TRBD2. The CDR3 has 15 residues. Trimming cost V 4 bases and J 7 bases; bases outside gene matches: 5. The V gene's germline CDR1 is SNHLY and CDR2 FYNNEI. The CDR3 nucleotides read TGTGCCAGCAGTGCCTCGGGACTAGCGGGAGGAGAGCAGTACTTC. Translated: CASSASGLAGGEQYF.

The chain uses TRBV30 and TRBJ1-6; 7 bases align to TRBD1. CDR1 is GTSNPN and CDR2 is SVGIG in the germline V gene (reference sequence). This CDR3 contains 16 residues. V lost 1 base, J lost 4 bases, and 7 bases stayed unmatched. CDR3 protein: CAWSAPRDRYNSPLHF. The CDR3 region has the DNA TGTGCCTGGAGTGCCCCCCGGGACAGATATAATTCACCCCTCCACTTT.

The chain uses TRBV5-1 and TRBJ1-2; D might be TRBD1 (6 bases). Trimming cost V 1 base and J 1 base, with 14 bases left between them. CDR3 length: 16 amino acids. CDR1 and CDR2 from the germline V gene are SGHRS and YFSETQ. In DNA, the CDR3 is TGCGCCAGCAGCTTGCCTTCGACAGGTCTTAACTATGGCTACACCTTC. It is translated as CASSLPSTGLNYGYTF. The full variable domain, rest sourced from reference TRBV5-1 and TRBJ1-2, is KAGVTQTPRYLIKTRGQQVTLSCSPISGHRSVSWYQQTPGQGLQFLFEYFSETQRNKGNFPGRFSGRQFSNSRSEMNVSTLELGDSALYLCASSLPSTGLNYGYTFGSGTRLTVV.

The genes are TRBV20-1 and TRBJ1-2; the D is unclear. Between the trimmed V and J ends, which lost 1 base and 7 bases, there was a span of 7 bases. Looked up from germline, CDR1 is DFQATT and CDR2 is SNEGSKA (reference sequence). The CDR3 consists of 11 residues. The CDR3 reads CSARGAGGYTF. CDR3 DNA: TGCAGTGCTAGAGGCGCCGGTGGCTACACCTTC.

The chain employs TRBV19 and TRBJ1-1, with 7 positions matching TRBD1. Germline CDR1 LNHDA, CDR2 SQIVND (reference sequence). Germline trimming cut 5 bases from V and 1 base from J; bases unmatched to any gene: 7. The CDR3 length is 15 residues. The CDR3 reads CASSSLDRPNTEAFF. For the CDR3, the DNA is TGTGCCAGTAGTTCCCTGGACAGGCCGAACACTGAAGCTTTCTTT. Drawing the rest from reference TRBV19 and TRBJ1-1, the complete variable domain is DGGITQSPKYLFRKEGQNVTLSCEQNLNHDAMYWYRQDPGQGLRLIYYSQIVNDFQKGDIAEGYSVSREKKESFPLTVTSAQKNPTAFYLCASSSLDRPNTEAFFGQGTRLTVV.

The chain uses TRBV19 and TRBJ1-2; 10 bases are shared with TRBD1. This CDR3 spans 15 amino acids. Germline CDR1 reads LNHDA; CDR2 reads SQIVND (reference sequence). Trimming took 7 bases from V and 7 from J; bases not matched to a gene: 12. CDR3 residues: CASKPSDRGSVGYTF. CDR3 DNA: TGTGCCAGTAAACCCTCGGACAGGGGGAGTGTTGGCTACACCTTC.

The chain employs TRBV5-1 and TRBJ2-3, with 10 bases lining up with TRBD2. Germline CDR1 and CDR2: SGHRS and YFSETQ. There are 19 residues in the CDR3. Trimming removed 0 bases from V and 0 bases from J; junction bases left unmatched: 10. The CDR3 spells CASSLGRLAGDLSTDTQYF. The CDR3 DNA sequence: TGCGCCAGCAGCTTGGGTCGTCTAGCGGGAGACCTTAGCACAGATACGCAGTATTTT. Supplemented by reference TRBV5-1 and TRBJ2-3, the full variable domain reads KAGVTQTPRYLIKTRGQQVTLSCSPISGHRSVSWYQQTPGQGLQFLFEYFSETQRNKGNFPGRFSGRQFSNSRSEMNVSTLELGDSALYLCASSLGRLAGDLSTDTQYFGPGTRLTVL.

The rearrangement uses TRBV5-1 and TRBJ2-7; 9 nucleotides match TRBD1. The CDR3 runs 15 residues. The junction had 5 bases not matched to a gene; V was cut back by 3 bases and J by 1 base. Per germline, CDR1 SGHRS and CDR2 YFSETQ. CDR3 nucleotides: TGCGCCAGCAGCTCACCCGGGACAGGGTCCTACGAGCAGTACTTC. It specifies CASSSPGTGSYEQYF.

DNA of the CDR3: TGTGCCAGCAGTTTATTTGGGCCCGGGACAGGGAGTGTTAACTATGGCTACACCTTC. Amino acids: CASSLFGPGTGSVNYGYTF. The chain links TRBV27 to TRBJ1-2, with TRBD1 identical over 9 bases. The CDR3 has 19 amino acids. V lost 1 base, J lost 1 base, and 13 bases stayed unmatched. Germline assignment: CDR1 MNHEY and CDR2 SMNVEV (reference sequence).

The chain uses TRBV5-6 and TRBJ1-2; possibly TRBD1 for D (5 bases). Trimming took 4 bases from V and 8 from J, leaving 15 bases between them. The CDR3 has 13 amino acids. Germline CDR1 is SGHDT and CDR2 is YYEEEE. The CDR3 protein is CASSPGRRGGYTF. CDR3 bases: TGTGCCAGCAGCCCAGGAAGGAGGGGCGGCTACACCTTC.